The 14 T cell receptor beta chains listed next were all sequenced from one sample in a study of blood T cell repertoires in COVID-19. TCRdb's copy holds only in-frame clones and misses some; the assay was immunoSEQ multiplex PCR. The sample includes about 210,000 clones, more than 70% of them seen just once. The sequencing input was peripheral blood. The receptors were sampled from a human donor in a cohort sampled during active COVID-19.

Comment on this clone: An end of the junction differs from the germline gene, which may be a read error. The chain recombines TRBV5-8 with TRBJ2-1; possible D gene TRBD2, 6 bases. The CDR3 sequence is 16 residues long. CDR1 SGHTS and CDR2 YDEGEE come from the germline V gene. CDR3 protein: CASSAGAGTSNNEQFF. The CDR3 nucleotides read TGTGCCAGCAGCGCGGGCGCGGGGACCTCCAACAATGAGCAGTTCTTC.

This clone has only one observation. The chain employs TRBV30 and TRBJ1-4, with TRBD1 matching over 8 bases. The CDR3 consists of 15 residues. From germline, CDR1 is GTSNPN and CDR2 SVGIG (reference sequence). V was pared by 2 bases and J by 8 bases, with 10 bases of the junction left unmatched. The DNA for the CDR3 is TGTGCCTGGAGTTCCGACAGGGGCCTTAAGGAAAAACTGTTTTTT. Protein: CAWSSDRGLKEKLFF.

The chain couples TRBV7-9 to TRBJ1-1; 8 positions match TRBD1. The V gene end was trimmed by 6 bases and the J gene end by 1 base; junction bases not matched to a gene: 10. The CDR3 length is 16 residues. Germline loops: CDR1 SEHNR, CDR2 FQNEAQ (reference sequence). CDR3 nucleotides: TGTGCCAGCAGGCCGGGACAGGCTTATCCGAACACTGAAGCTTTCTTT. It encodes CASRPGQAYPNTEAFF.

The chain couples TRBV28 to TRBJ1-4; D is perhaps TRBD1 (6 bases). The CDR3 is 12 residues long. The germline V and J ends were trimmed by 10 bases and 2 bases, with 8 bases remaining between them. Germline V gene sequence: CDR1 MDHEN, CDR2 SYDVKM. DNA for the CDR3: TGTGCCACCGGACAGACTAATGAAAAACTGTTTTTT. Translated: CATGQTNEKLFF.

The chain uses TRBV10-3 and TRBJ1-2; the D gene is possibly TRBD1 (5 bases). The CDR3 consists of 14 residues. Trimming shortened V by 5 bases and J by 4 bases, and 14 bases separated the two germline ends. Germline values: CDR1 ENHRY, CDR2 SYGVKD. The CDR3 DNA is TGTGCCATCAGTCAGTGGGAGGGACCCTATGGCTACACCTTC. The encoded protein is CAISQWEGPYGYTF.

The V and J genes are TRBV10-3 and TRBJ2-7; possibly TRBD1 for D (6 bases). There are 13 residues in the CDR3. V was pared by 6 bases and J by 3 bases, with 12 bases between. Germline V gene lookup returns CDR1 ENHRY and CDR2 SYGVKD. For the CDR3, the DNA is TGTGCCATCAGCCCGACAGGTCTCTACGAGCAGTACTTC. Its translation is CAISPTGLYEQYF.

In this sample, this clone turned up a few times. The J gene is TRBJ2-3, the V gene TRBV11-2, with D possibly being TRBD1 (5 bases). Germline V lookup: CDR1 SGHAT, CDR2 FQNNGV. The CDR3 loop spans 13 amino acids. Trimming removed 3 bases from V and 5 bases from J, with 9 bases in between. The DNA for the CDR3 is TGTGCCAGCAGCTTTCAGGGTTTAGATACGCAGTATTTT. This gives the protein CASSFQGLDTQYF.

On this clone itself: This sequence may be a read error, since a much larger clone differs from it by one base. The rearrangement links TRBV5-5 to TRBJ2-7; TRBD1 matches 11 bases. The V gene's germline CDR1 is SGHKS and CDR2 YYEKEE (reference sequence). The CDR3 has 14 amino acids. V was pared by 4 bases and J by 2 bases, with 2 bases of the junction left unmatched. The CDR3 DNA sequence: TGTGCCAGCAGCCCGGGACAGGGGGCCTACGAGCAGTACTTC. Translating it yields CASSPGQGAYEQYF.

The CDR3 nucleotides read TGTGCCAGCAGTTTATCTCAGGGACAAGAGACCCAGTACTTC. It encodes CASSLSQGQETQYF. The V and J genes are TRBV28 and TRBJ2-5; D perhaps matches TRBD1 (5 bases). CDR1 and CDR2 (germline): MDHEN, SYDVKM. V gave up 1 base and J gave up 2 bases, with 8 bases separating them. This CDR3 is built from 14 residues.

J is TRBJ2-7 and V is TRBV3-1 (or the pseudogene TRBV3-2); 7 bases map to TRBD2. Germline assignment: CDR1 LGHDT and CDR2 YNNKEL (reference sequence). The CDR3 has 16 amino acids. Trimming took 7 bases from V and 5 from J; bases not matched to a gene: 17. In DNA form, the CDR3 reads TGTGCCAGCACCCCGGGGGGTTTAGAGAGTACCCACGAGCAGTACTTC. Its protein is CASTPGGLESTHEQYF.

The DNA for the CDR3 is TGTGCCAGCAGCTCTCTTAGCGGGGGGGCTATAGATACGCAGTATTTT. Protein product: CASSSLSGGAIDTQYF. The J gene is TRBJ2-3, the V gene TRBV13, with 11 bases fitting TRBD2. CDR1 PRHDT and CDR2 FYEKMQ come from the germline V gene (reference sequence). This CDR3 spans 16 amino acids. The J segment lost 5 bases and the V segment lost 4 bases, leaving 8 bases of the junction unmatched. The full variable domain, its missing parts supplied by reference TRBV13 and TRBJ2-3, is AAGVIQSPRHLIKEKRETATLKCYPIPRHDTVYWYQQGPGQDPQFLISFYEKMQSDKGSIPDRFSAQQFSDYHSELNMSSLELGDSALYFCASSSLSGGAIDTQYFGPGTRLTVL.

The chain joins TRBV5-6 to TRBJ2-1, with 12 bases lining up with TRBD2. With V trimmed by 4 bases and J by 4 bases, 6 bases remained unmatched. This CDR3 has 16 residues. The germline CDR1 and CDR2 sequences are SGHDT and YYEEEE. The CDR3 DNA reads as TGTGCCAGCAGCGTGGGACTAGCGGGCTCTTACAATGAGCAGTTCTTC. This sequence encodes CASSVGLAGSYNEQFF.

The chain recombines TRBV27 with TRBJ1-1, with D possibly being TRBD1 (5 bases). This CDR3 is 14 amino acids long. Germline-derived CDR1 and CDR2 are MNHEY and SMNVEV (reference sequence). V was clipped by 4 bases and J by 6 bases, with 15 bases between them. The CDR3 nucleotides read TGTGCCAGCAGTTGGGGCGGGGGAGTCGCTGAAGCTTTCTTT. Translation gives CASSWGGGVAEAFF.

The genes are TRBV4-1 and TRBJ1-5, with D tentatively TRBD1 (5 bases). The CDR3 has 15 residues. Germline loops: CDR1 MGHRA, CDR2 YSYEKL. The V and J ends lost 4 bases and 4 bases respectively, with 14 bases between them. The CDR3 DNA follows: TGCGCCAGCAGCCCCACCGGGACTGGGAATCAGCCCCAGCATTTT. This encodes CASSPTGTGNQPQHF.